This TCR beta chain was found in a study of CD8+ T cells in alopecia areata (dated by TCRdb to between 2018 and 2020). About the full investigation: Treated patients were enrolled in an open-label pilot trial of oral tofacitinib at 5 to 10 mg twice daily for moderate-to-severe alopecia areata. immunoSEQ multiplex PCR using 35 Vbeta forward primers and 13 Jbeta reverse primers was used to amplify TCRbeta CDR3 regions. Patients stayed on tofacitinib for 6 to 18 months and then had 6 months of follow-up off drug so that delayed response and recurrence could be assessed. For the treated patients, the SALT score, which quantifies what percentage of scalp surface area is affected, served as the measure of disease severity. RNA came from the PAXgene miRNA kit for fixed scalp, the miRNeasy kit for PBMCs, and the RNeasy kit for mouse skin. Biopsies were taken from tofacitinib-treated patients at baseline and at 4 and 24 weeks of treatment, and a later scalp biopsy was taken in several of the tofacitinib-treated patients. On the human side, TCRbeta sequencing was run on scalp tissue and on sorted CD4+ and CD8+ peripheral blood T cells from healthy controls and from alopecia areata patients with either patchy or totalis/universalis disease. The study used high-throughput TCRbeta sequencing to examine T cell clonal expansion in alopecia areata, in both the C3H/HeJ mouse model and human patients. Clonality in the scalp was compared among normal scalp (n=4), patchy alopecia areata scalp (n=8), and alopecia totalis/universalis scalp (n=8). The paper's findings and limits, for the study overall: During tofacitinib treatment, many expanded lesional clones remained in scalp and blood, and this persistence may partly explain relapse after treatment is stopped. Because the treated cohort was small and had just a single nonresponder, larger studies are needed to establish links between baseline CD8+ expansion and response. Compared with normal scalp, lesional scalp, particularly in alopecia totalis/universalis, had higher clonality and more expanded CD8+ clones, which suggests antigenic drive. Unlike mouse skin, where gammadelta T cells dominate, normal human skin contains resident alphabeta T cells that get sequenced too, which complicates analysis of the scalp TCR repertoire. Tofacitinib significantly lowered scalp clonality and the number of expanded CD8+ clones among the top 100 scalp clones. Compared with mice, TCR sequences shared between patients were less clear, possibly partly because of HLA diversity across the patient population.

Germline trimming: 3 bases from V, 1 base from J; junction bases outside gene matches: 3. Taken from the germline V gene, the CDR1 and CDR2 loops are SGDLS and YYNGEE. The CDR3 numbers 15 residues from cysteine through phenylalanine. Only the CDR3 part of the read is kept: 45 bases, read in frame from the first base. The library was built by means of the immunoSEQ multiplex PCR assay. RNA was extracted from all samples and reverse transcribed into cDNA, which served as template for TCR sequencing. First-strand cDNA was synthesized using SuperScript III with a 2:1 mix of oligo-dT and random hexamers. A synthetic immune receptor repertoire was used to assess amplification bias, and residual bias was removed computationally. The authors' pipeline ran thus. Raw reads were preprocessed to remove errors, and CDR3 was defined by IMGT conventions from the conserved cysteine to phenylalanine. Clonality was calculated as 1 minus Shannon entropy normalized by log2 of the number of productive unique TCRs. Whether each scalp clone was CD4 or CD8 was inferred by checking scalp TCRbeta sequences against the CD4 and CD8 repertoires from sorted blood. Entries here come from immuneACCESS through TCRdb and include only in-frame sequences with V and J called. Some clones fail to appear in such tables; in the studies checked, an unresolved V gene covers under half of the shortfall, and the cause of the remainder is unknown. V, J and clone size derive from that table, while D and trimming were established from the DNA sequence. The sample profile shows about 120,000 clones; under 60% of them were found once. More than 9% of the sample is taken by the ten largest.

The time point label corresponds to: about 5 months on oral tofacitinib. The label giving this sample's treatment or condition can be read as: oral pan-JAK inhibitor, 5-10 mg twice daily. From alopecia areata patients, peripheral blood was collected along with lesional scalp punch biopsies. PBMCs were separated by density centrifugation and stained for CD3, CD4 and CD8, after which CD4+ and CD8+ T cells were sorted on a FACSAria. Concerning this clone itself: Its antigen target is currently unknown. Base qualities were left out, and no much larger clone turns up one base away.

The chain is assembled from TRBV9 and TRBJ1-1; 10 central nucleotides agree with TRBD1. The source was CD8+ T cells sorted from blood, collected at week 24, from a patient treated with tofacitinib. This TCR derives from a human donor with alopecia areata. The bases read TGTGCCAGCAGCGGAGGGGACAGGGGGAACACTGAAGCTTTCTTT. Its coded protein is CASSGGDRGNTEAFF.